The 22 T cell receptor beta chains presented below share a single source sample, sequenced in a study of cytomegalovirus exposure and HLA in healthy donors. The PCR made use of 60 Vbeta and 13 Jbeta primers. Profiled with immunoSEQ multiplex PCR; TCRdb holds only in-frame clones, not every one. This sample has 150,000 or so clones, with 70% to 75% found just once. What was sequenced was PBMCs. The receptor set was obtained from a male donor in good health and CMV-seronegative.

The V gene is TRBV28, the J gene TRBJ1-4; D possibly corresponds to TRBD1 (5 bases). Trimming pared 1 base from V and 8 bases from J, leaving 14 bases between. The CDR3 totals 15 residues. The germline CDR1 and CDR2 sequences are MDHEN and SYDVKM. The CDR3 nucleotides read TGTGCCAGCAGTTTATATCAGGGACTGGGGGAAAAACTGTTTTTT. It yields the protein CASSLYQGLGEKLFF.

The chain couples TRBV28 to TRBJ2-1; a weak D match, TRBD2 (6 bases). Germline V gene data show CDR1 as MDHEN and CDR2 as SYDVKM. The V end was cut by 3 bases, the J end by 4 bases, with 16 bases between. CDR3 size: 16 residues. The CDR3 sequence is CASSFRTTAGYNEQFF. The CDR3 region has the DNA TGTGCCAGCAGTTTCCGGACTACTGCAGGGTACAATGAGCAGTTCTTC. Full variable domain (missing parts from reference TRBV28 and TRBJ2-1): DVKVTQSSRYLVKRTGEKVFLECVQDMDHENMFWYRQDPGLGLRLIYFSYDVKMKEKGDIPEGYSVSREKKERFSLILESASTNQTSMYLCASSFRTTAGYNEQFFGPGTRLTVL.

This chain uses TRBV27 with TRBJ2-1; 7 positions match TRBD2. The CDR3 is made up of 13 amino acids. J lost 7 bases, V lost 8 bases, and 8 bases had no gene match. CDR1 MNHEY and CDR2 SMNVEV come from the germline V gene (reference sequence). CDR3 loop: CASQGLGRNEQFF. The CDR3 coding sequence is TGTGCCAGCCAAGGACTAGGACGGAATGAGCAGTTCTTC.

This clone was found a few times. This chain connects TRBV4-3 to TRBJ1-1, with 7 bases identical to TRBD1. This CDR3 comprises 15 residues. Germline lookup yields CDR1 LGHNA and CDR2 YSLEER. The V segment lost 4 bases and the J segment 1 base; nucleotides outside the gene matches: 6. CDR3 nucleotides: TGCGCCAGCAGCCTCTCTAGGACAGGGAACACTGAAGCTTTCTTT. It yields the protein CASSLSRTGNTEAFF.

For this clone: The same CDR3 also results from other DNA sequences found in this sample. The rearrangement links TRBV2 to TRBJ2-3; D may be TRBD2 (9 bases). Germline loops: CDR1 SNHLY, CDR2 FYNNEI. There are 16 residues in the CDR3. V lost 4 bases, J lost 3 bases, and 17 bases lay in between. CDR3 region: CASSARGLAGTDTQYF. Here the CDR3 DNA reads TGTGCCAGCAGTGCCAGGGGGCTAGCGGGGACAGATACGCAGTATTTT.

The chain's CDR3 is CASSPGATGTYEQYF. In DNA, the CDR3 is TGTGCCAGCAGCCCCGGCGCAACAGGGACCTACGAGCAGTACTTC. This chain links TRBV11-2 with TRBJ2-7, with D perhaps matching TRBD1 (6 bases). The CDR3 is 15 residues long. CDR1 SGHAT and CDR2 FQNNGV come from the germline V gene. Trimming removed 5 bases at V and 2 bases at J, with 16 bases between.

This clone is a singleton in its sample. The V and J genes are TRBV9 and TRBJ2-3, with 7 bases that match TRBD2. After removal of 1 base from V and 4 bases from J, the junction contained 9 bases not matched to a gene. The germline V gene has CDR1 SGDLS and CDR2 YYNGEE. The CDR3 is made up of 16 amino acids. The CDR3 nucleotides read TGTGCCAGCAGCGTACCAACTAGCGTTGCCCCAGATACGCAGTATTTT. Translating it yields CASSVPTSVAPDTQYF.

V usage is TRBV6-5 and J usage is TRBJ1-5; 7 bases are a match to TRBD1. In germline, CDR1 is MNHEY, CDR2 SVGAGI. There are 12 residues in the CDR3. V trimming: 6 bases; J trimming: 4 bases; junction bases outside the gene matches: 0. The CDR3: CASRTGNQPQHF. The CDR3 DNA follows: TGTGCCAGCAGGACAGGGAATCAGCCCCAGCATTTT.

Here the CDR3 DNA reads TGTGCCAGCAGTTACGAGGTTGGCGAGCAGTACTTC. Protein product: CASSYEVGEQYF. The chain combines TRBV6-6 with TRBJ2-5; D is uncertain. Matching the DNA end better, TRBJ2-7 makes the J call doubtful. The CDR3 loop spans 12 amino acids. Germline CDR1 is MNHNY and CDR2 is SVGAGI (reference sequence).

This clone came up a few times. This chain links TRBV7-6 with TRBJ2-7; D not certain. CDR1 and CDR2 (germline): SGHVS, FNYEAQ. This CDR3 region has 14 residues. The V gene lost 9 bases and the J gene lost 1 base, with 16 bases spanning the gap. The CDR3 sequence is CASSKSEASYEQYF. In DNA form, the CDR3 reads TGTGCCAGTTCAAAGTCCGAAGCTTCCTACGAGCAGTACTTC.

CDR3 DNA: TGTGCCAGCAGGGACAGGGGGTCCTACGAGCAGTACTTC. This encodes CASRDRGSYEQYF. V is TRBV6-1 and J is TRBJ2-5; 10 nucleotides align to TRBD1. The better agreement between TRBJ2-7 and the DNA end casts doubt on the J call. There are 13 residues in the CDR3. CDR1 is MNHNS and CDR2 is SASEGT in the germline V gene.

The chain carries TRBV7-9 and TRBJ1-4; 8 bases line up with TRBD1. Germline-derived CDR1 and CDR2 are SEHNR and FQNEAQ (reference sequence). There are 17 residues in the CDR3. V lost 4 bases, J lost 0 bases, and 7 bases stayed unmatched. CDR3 bases: TGTGCCAGCAGCTCCGGGACAGGAAAAGCAACTAATGAAAAACTGTTTTTT. This gives the protein CASSSGTGKATNEKLFF. Combining the CDR3 with reference TRBV7-9 and TRBJ1-4 gives the whole variable domain DTGVSQNPRHKITKRGQNVTFRCDPISEHNRLYWYRQTLGQGPEFLTYFQNEAQLEKSRLLSDRFSAERPKGSFSTLEIQRTEQGDSAMYLCASSSGTGKATNEKLFFGSGTQLSVL.

The chain carries TRBV5-5 and TRBJ2-3, with TRBD2 identical over 9 bases. V was pared by 4 bases and J by 0 bases, with 9 bases of the junction left unmatched. The CDR3 has 17 amino acids. Germline V gene sequence: CDR1 SGHKS, CDR2 YYEKEE (reference sequence). The CDR3 DNA is TGTGCCAGCAGCCCTGGGCTTCTAGCGGGGAGCACAGATACGCAGTATTTT. Translation gives CASSPGLLAGSTDTQYF.

V usage is TRBV4-2 and J usage is TRBJ1-1, with no clear D. The germline gives CDR1 LGHNA, CDR2 YNFKEQ. With 5 bases removed from V and 4 bases from J, the gap between germline ends came to 23 bases. The CDR3 sequence is 17 residues long. The CDR3 loop is CASSATIGARAVTEAFF. CDR3 DNA sequence: TGTGCCAGCAGCGCAACCATCGGAGCGAGGGCTGTCACTGAAGCTTTCTTT.

This chain links TRBV28 with TRBJ2-2, with 7 bases aligning to TRBD1. The CDR3 has 16 residues. CDR1 is MDHEN and CDR2 is SYDVKM in the germline V gene. Losses at the gene ends were 2 bases for V and 2 bases for J; bases not matched to a gene: 5. CDR3 DNA sequence: TGTGCCAGCAGTTTAGTGGGGACAGTCAACACCGGGGAGCTGTTTTTT. Encoded protein: CASSLVGTVNTGELFF.

The V and J genes are TRBV30 and TRBJ2-1, with TRBD2 identical over 8 bases. Germline V gives CDR1 GTSNPN, CDR2 SVGIG (reference sequence). The V gene end was trimmed by 3 bases and the J gene end by 6 bases; junction bases not matched to a gene: 16. This CDR3 has 17 amino acids. CDR3 coding DNA: TGTGCCTGGAGCCCTTCCATGGGTGTAGCGGGGTCCAATGAGCAGTTCTTC. It codes for CAWSPSMGVAGSNEQFF.

This chain uses TRBV7-9 with TRBJ2-5; tentatively, D is TRBD2 (6 bases). V was trimmed by 1 base and J by 2 bases, leaving 11 bases between them. In germline, CDR1 is SEHNR, CDR2 FQNEAQ (reference sequence). The CDR3 is made up of 15 amino acids. CDR3 sequence: CASSLGGGRQETQYF. The DNA of the CDR3 is TGTGCCAGCAGCTTAGGGGGTGGGAGGCAAGAGACCCAGTACTTC.

V usage is TRBV5-4 and J usage is TRBJ2-7, with 8 nucleotides matching TRBD1. CDR3 length equals 13 residues. The V segment lost 2 bases and the J segment 6 bases; nucleotides outside the gene matches: 4. Germline V lookup: CDR1 SGHNT, CDR2 YYREEE (reference sequence). CDR3 in amino acids: CASSFRTGTEQYF. The CDR3 bases are TGTGCCAGCAGCTTTCGGACAGGGACCGAGCAGTACTTC.

The V and J genes are TRBV28 and TRBJ1-2, with TRBD1 matching 8 bases. Germline CDR1 reads MDHEN; CDR2 reads SYDVKM. The V segment lost 5 bases and the J segment 6 bases; nucleotides outside the gene matches: 8. CDR3 length equals 14 residues. Here the CDR3 reads CASSPRTGYHGYTF. In nucleotides, the CDR3 is TGTGCCAGCAGTCCGAGGACAGGGTATCATGGCTACACCTTC.

This rearrangement joins TRBV13 to TRBJ2-1; TRBD2 matches 10 bases. The CDR3 contains 17 residues. V shed 2 bases and J 8 bases; nucleotides not matched to a gene: 12. Per germline, CDR1 PRHDT and CDR2 FYEKMQ (reference sequence). The CDR3 nucleotides are TGTGCCAGCAGCTTAAGGTTGACGTTCAGCGGGGGGGATGAGCAGTTCTTC. It is translated as CASSLRLTFSGGDEQFF.

The rearrangement uses TRBV4-2 and TRBJ2-7, with TRBD2 identical over 10 bases. The CDR3 totals 15 residues. Germline V lookup: CDR1 LGHNA, CDR2 YNFKEQ. Trimming took 1 base from V and 7 from J; bases not matched to a gene: 7. Here the CDR3 reads CASSQGAGGPREQYF. The CDR3 bases are TGTGCCAGCAGCCAAGGAGCGGGAGGGCCCAGGGAGCAGTACTTC.

This chain connects TRBV28 to TRBJ2-4, with TRBD1 matching over 8 bases. Germline V lookup: CDR1 MDHEN, CDR2 SYDVKM. The V and J ends lost 5 bases and 6 bases, in that order; junction bases with no gene match: 9. The CDR3 loop spans 15 amino acids. The CDR3 here is CASSVRTGNLNIQYF. The CDR3 DNA is TGTGCCAGCAGTGTTCGGACAGGGAATTTAAACATTCAGTACTTC.